This TCR beta chain was identified during a study of OX40 agonist ivuxolimab in advanced cancers. On the study more broadly: Cohort: approximately 83% men, mean age approximately 60, aged about 20 to 80.

General study findings and limits: Some patients who did not respond also had low normalized T-cell clonal expansion.

Sequencing used immunoSEQ multiplex PCR; TCRdb keeps in-frame clones, though not all of them. The table includes tens of thousands of clones, approximately 81% detected once. In the case of this clone: Its specificity is not known.

The germline V gene encodes CDR1 SGHRS and CDR2 YFSETQ. Trimming left V 5 bases short and J 0 bases short, with 12 bases between. CDR3 length: 14 residues. The chain combines TRBV5-1 with TRBJ2-7; D may be TRBD1 (5 bases). The source was CD4+ or CD8+ T cells sorted from blood, collected in a trial of the OX40 agonist ivuxolimab. This clonotype originated in an adult with an advanced solid tumor such as melanoma, head and neck, liver or kidney cancer. This chain's CDR3 is CASSPRQSSYEQYF. Written as DNA, the CDR3 is TGCGCCAGCAGTCCTAGACAGAGCTCCTACGAGCAGTACTTC. The entire variable domain, with the rest obtained from reference TRBV5-1 and TRBJ2-7, is as follows: KAGVTQTPRYLIKTRGQQVTLSCSPISGHRSVSWYQQTPGQGLQFLFEYFSETQRNKGNFPGRFSGRQFSNSRSEMNVSTLELGDSALYLCASSPRQSSYEQYFGPGTRLTVT.